Here is one T cell receptor beta chain with its context. Its antigen remains unidentified. The sample originates from a study of CD8+ T cells in alopecia areata. Study conclusions and caveats: TCRs were shared less clearly across patients than in mice, possibly for HLA-related reasons. Sequencing of scalp samples also includes resident alphabeta T cells from normal skin.

V lost 3 bases and J 5 bases, leaving 4 bases between the germline ends. The germline CDR1 and CDR2 sequences are DFQATT and SNEGSKA (reference sequence). The CDR3 loop spans 11 amino acids. Extracted from the samples, RNA was reverse transcribed into cDNA to serve as the sequencing template. Assay: immunoSEQ multiplex PCR; the TCRdb copy retains only in-frame clones and omits some. In the table there are approximately 150,000 clones, approximately 65% of which are singletons. The chain employs TRBV20-1 and TRBJ2-2, with unresolved D. The receptor was derived from a human donor in good health. Sequencing was done on a sample of CD8+ T cells sorted from blood. CDR3 sequence reads: CSASATGELFF. The CDR3 region has the DNA TGCAGTGCTAGTGCAACCGGGGAGCTGTTTTTT.